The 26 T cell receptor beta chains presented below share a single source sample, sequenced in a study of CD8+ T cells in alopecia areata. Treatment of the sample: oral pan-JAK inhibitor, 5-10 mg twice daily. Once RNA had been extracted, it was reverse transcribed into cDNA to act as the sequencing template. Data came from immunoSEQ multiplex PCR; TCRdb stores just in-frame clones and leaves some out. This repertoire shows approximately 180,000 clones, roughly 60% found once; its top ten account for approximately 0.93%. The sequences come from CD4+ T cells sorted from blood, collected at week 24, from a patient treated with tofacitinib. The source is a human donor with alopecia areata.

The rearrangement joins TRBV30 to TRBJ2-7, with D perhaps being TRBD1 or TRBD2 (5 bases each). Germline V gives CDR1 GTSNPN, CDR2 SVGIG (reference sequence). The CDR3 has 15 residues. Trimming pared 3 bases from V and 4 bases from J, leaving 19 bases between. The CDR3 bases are TGTGCCTGGAGAATGGGTATAGGGGAGAAGTACGAGCAGTACTTC. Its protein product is CAWRMGIGEKYEQYF.

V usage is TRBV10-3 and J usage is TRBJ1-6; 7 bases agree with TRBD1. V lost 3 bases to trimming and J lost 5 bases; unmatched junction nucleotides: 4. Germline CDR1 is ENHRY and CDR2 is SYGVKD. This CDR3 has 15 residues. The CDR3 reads CAISDHRGHNSPLHF. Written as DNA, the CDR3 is TGTGCCATCAGTGACCACAGGGGTCATAATTCACCCCTCCACTTT.

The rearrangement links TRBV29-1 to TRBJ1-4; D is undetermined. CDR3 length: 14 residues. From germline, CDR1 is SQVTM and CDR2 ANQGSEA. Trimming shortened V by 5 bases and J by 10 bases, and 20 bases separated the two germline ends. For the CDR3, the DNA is TGCAGCGTTAATACAGTGGGTGATGGTGGAAAACTGTTTTTT. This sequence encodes CSVNTVGDGGKLFF. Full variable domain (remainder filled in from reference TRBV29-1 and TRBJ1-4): SAVISQKPSRDICQRGTSLTIQCQVDSQVTMMFWYRQQPGQSLTLIATANQGSEATYESGFVIDKFPISRPNLTFSTLTVSNMSPEDSSIYLCSVNTVGDGGKLFFGSGTQLSVL.

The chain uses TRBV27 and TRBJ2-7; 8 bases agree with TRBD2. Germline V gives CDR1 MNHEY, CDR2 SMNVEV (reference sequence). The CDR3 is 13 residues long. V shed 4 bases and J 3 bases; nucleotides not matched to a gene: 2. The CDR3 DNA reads TGTGCCAGCAGTTCGGGACTAGACTACGAGCAGTACTTC. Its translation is CASSSGLDYEQYF.

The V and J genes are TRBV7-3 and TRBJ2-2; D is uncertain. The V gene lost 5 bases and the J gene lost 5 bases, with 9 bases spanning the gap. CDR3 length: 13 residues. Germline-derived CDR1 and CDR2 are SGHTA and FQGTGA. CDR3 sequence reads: CASSQDGTGELFF. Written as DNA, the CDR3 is TGTGCCAGCAGCCAGGATGGTACCGGGGAGCTGTTTTTT.

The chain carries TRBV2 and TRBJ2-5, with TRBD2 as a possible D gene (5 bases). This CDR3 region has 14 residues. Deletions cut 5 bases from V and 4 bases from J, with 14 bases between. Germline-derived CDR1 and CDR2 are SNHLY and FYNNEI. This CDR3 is CASSTNKLGETQYF. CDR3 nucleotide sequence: TGTGCCAGCAGTACCAACAAACTAGGAGAGACCCAGTACTTC.

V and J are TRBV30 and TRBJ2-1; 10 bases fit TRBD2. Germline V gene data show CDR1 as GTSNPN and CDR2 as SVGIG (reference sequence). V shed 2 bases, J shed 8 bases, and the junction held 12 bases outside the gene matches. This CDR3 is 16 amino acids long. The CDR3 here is CAWSPSLAGAPHEQFF. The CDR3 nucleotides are TGTGCCTGGAGTCCCTCGCTAGCGGGGGCCCCCCATGAGCAGTTCTTC.

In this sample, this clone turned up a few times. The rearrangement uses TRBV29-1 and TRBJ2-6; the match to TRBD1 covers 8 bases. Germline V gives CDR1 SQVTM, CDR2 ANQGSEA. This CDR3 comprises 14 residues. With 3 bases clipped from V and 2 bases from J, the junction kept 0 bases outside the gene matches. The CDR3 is CSVEDRAGANVLTF. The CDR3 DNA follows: TGCAGCGTTGAGGACAGGGCTGGGGCCAACGTCCTGACTTTC.

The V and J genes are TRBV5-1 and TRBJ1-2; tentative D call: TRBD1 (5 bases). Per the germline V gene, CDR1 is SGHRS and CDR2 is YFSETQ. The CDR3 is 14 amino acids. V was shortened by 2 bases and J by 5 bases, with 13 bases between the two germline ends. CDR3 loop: CASSFGVTGYGYTF. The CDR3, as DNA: TGCGCCAGCAGCTTCGGGGTTACAGGATATGGCTACACCTTC.

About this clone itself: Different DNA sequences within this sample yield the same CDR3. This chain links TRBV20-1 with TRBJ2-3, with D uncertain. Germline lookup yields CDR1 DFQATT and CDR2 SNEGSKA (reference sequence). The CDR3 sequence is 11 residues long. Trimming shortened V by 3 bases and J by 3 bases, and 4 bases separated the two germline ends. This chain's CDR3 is CSASPTDTQYF. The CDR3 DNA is TGCAGTGCTAGTCCGACAGATACGCAGTATTTT.

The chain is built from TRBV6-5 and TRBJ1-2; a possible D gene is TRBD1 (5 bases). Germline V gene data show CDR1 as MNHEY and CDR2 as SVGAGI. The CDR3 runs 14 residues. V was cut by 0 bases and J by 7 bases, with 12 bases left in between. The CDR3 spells CASSYSEGMGGYTF. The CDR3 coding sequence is TGTGCCAGCAGTTACTCGGAGGGGATGGGTGGCTACACCTTC.

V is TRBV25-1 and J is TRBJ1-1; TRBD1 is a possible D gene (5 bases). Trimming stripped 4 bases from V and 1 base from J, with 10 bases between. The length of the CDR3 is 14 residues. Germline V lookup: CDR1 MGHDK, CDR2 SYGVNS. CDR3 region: CASSAWQGNTEAFF. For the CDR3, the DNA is TGTGCCAGCAGTGCTTGGCAGGGGAACACTGAAGCTTTCTTT.

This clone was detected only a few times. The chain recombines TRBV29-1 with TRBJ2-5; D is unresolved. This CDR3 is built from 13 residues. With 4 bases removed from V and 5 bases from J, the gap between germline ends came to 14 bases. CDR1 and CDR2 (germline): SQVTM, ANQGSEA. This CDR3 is CSVVRDLGETQYF. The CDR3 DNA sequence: TGCAGCGTTGTAAGGGATCTTGGGGAGACCCAGTACTTC.

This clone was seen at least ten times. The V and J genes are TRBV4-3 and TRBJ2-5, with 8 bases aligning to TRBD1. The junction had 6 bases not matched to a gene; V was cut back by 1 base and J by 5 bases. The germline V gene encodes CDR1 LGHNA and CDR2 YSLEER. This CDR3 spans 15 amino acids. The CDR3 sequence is CASSQGPRQGETQYF. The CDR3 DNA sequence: TGCGCCAGCAGCCAAGGCCCTAGACAGGGGGAGACCCAGTACTTC.

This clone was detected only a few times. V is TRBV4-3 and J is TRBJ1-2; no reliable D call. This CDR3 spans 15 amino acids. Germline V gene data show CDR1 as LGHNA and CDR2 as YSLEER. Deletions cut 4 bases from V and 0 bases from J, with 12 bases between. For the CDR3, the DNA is TGCGCCAGCAGCCCAGATTTAAGCACTAACTATGGCTACACCTTC. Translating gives CASSPDLSTNYGYTF.

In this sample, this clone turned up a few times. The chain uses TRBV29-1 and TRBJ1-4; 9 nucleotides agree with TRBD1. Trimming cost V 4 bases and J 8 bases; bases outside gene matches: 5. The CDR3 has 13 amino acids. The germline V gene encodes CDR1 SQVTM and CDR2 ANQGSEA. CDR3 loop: CSVGTGVREKLFF. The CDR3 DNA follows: TGCAGCGTTGGGACAGGGGTTCGCGAAAAACTGTTTTTT. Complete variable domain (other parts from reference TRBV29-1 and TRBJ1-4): SAVISQKPSRDICQRGTSLTIQCQVDSQVTMMFWYRQQPGQSLTLIATANQGSEATYESGFVIDKFPISRPNLTFSTLTVSNMSPEDSSIYLCSVGTGVREKLFFGSGTQLSVL.

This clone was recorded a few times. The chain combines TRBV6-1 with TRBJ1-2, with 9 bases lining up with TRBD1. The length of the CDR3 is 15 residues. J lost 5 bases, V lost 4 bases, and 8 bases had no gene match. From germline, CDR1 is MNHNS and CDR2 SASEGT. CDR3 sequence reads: CASSAGTGLTYGYTF. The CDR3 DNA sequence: TGTGCCAGCAGTGCCGGGACAGGGTTGACGTATGGCTACACCTTC.

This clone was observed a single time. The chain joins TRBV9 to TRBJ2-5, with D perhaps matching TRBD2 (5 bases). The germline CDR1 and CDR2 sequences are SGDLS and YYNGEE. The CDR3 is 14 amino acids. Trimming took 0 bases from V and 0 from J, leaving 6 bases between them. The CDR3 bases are TGTGCCAGCAGCGTAGGAGGGAACCAAGAGACCCAGTACTTC. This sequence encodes CASSVGGNQETQYF. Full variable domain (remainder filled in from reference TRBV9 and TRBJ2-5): DSGVTQTPKHLITATGQRVTLRCSPRSGDLSVYWYQQSLDQGLQFLIQYYNGEERAKGNILERFSAQQFPDLHSELNLSSLELGDSALYFCASSVGGNQETQYFGPGTRLLVL.

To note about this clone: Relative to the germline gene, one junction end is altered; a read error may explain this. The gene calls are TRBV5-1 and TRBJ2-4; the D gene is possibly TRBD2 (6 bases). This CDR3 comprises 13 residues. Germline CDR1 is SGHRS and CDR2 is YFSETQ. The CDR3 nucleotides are TGCGCCAGCAGTTTGGGACTCCAAAACATTCAGTACTTC. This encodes CASSLGLQNIQYF.

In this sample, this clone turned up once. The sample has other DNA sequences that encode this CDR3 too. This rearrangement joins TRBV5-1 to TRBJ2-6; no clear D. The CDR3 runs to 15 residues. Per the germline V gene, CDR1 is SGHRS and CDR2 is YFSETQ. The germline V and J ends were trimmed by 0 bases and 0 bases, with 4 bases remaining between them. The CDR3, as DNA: TGCGCCAGCAGCTTGGCAGTCTCTGGGGCCAACGTCCTGACTTTC. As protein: CASSLAVSGANVLTF.

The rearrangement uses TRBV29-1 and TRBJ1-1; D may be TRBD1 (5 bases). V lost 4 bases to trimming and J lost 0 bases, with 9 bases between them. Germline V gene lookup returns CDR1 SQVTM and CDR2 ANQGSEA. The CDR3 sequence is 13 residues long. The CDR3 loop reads CSVVGAMNTEAFF. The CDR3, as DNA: TGCAGCGTTGTAGGGGCCATGAACACTGAAGCTTTCTTT.

CDR3 nucleotide sequence: TGTGCCAGCAGCAATAGCGGGGGGGCCTGGAAGACCCAGTACTTC. Protein sequence: CASSNSGGAWKTQYF. This rearrangement joins TRBV7-2 to TRBJ2-5, with 11 bases identical to TRBD2. The CDR3 sequence is 15 residues long. Germline CDR1 is SGHTA and CDR2 is FQGNSA. The V gene end was trimmed by 5 bases and the J gene end by 6 bases; junction bases not matched to a gene: 8.

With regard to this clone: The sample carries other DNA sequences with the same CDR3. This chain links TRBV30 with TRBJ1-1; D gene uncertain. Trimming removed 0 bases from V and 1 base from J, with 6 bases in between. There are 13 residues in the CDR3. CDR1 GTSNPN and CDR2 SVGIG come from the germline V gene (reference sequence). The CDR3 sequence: CAWSVRANTEAFF. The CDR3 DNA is TGTGCCTGGAGTGTAAGGGCGAACACTGAAGCTTTCTTT.

The CDR3 nucleotides read TGTGCCAGCAGCCGTCGCGGGGGAACTGAAGCTTTCTTT. Protein sequence: CASSRRGGTEAFF. The chain joins TRBV7-3 to TRBJ1-1, with D possibly being TRBD1 (5 bases). Germline V gene lookup returns CDR1 SGHTA and CDR2 FQGTGA. Trimming pared 5 bases from V and 5 bases from J, leaving 12 bases between. This CDR3 is 13 amino acids long. The complete variable domain, with remaining parts taken from reference TRBV7-3 and TRBJ1-1, reads GAGVSQTPSNKVTEKGKYVELRCDPISGHTALYWYRQSLGQGPEFLIYFQGTGAADDSGLPNDRFFAVRPEGSVSTLKIQRTERGDSAVYLCASSRRGGTEAFFGQGTRLTVV.

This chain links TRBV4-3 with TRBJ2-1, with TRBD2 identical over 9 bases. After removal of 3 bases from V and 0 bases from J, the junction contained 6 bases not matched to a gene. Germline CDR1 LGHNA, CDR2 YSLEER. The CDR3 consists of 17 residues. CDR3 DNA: TGCGCCAGCAGCCAGAGTAGCGGGGGTGACTCCTACAATGAGCAGTTCTTC. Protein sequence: CASSQSSGGDSYNEQFF.

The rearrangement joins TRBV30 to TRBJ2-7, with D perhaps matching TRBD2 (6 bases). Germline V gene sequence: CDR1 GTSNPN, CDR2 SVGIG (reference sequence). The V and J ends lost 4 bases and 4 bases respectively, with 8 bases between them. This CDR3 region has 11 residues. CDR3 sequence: CAWTGEYEQYF. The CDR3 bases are TGTGCCTGGACGGGAGAATACGAGCAGTACTTC. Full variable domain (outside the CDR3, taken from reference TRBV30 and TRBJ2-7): SQTIHQWPATLVQPVGSPLSLECTVEGTSNPNLYWYRQAAGRGLQLLFYSVGIGQISSEVPQNLSASRPQDRQFILSSKKLLLSDSGFYLCAWTGEYEQYFGPGTRLTVT.